This T cell receptor beta chain derives from a study of response to subunit inactivated influenza vaccine. Findings of the study overall: Authors suggested each seasonal flu vaccination may recruit only limited numbers of new T cells.

This clonotype has at least ten counts. What it binds is not known. TCRdb reprocessed the RT-PCR reads via MiXCR and lists one record per CDR3 protein. The sample lists fewer than 200,000 distinct CDR3 sequences, 7.5% to 10% occurring once. The source material was non-naive T cells sorted from PBMCs, sampled on the day of vaccination. The TCR originated in a man aged 50-60 years who received an inactivated influenza vaccine.

CDR3 loop: CSARRQFASGELFF. CDR3 sequence (DNA): TGCAGTGCTAGGAGGCAGTTCGCATCCGGGGAGCTGTTTTTT. The rearrangement links TRBV20-1 to TRBJ2-2, with no clear D. The V gene's germline CDR1 is DFQATT and CDR2 SNEGSKA (reference sequence). Trimming pared 3 bases from V and 6 bases from J, leaving 14 bases between. CDR3 size: 14 residues.